Below are 22 T cell receptor beta chains sequenced from a single sample in a study of CD8 T cells in ankylosing spondylitis. MiXCR, run by TCRdb on the 5' RACE reads, gives a single entry per CDR3 protein. Among roughly 230,000 distinct CDR3 sequences listed, 15% to 20% were seen once. Sequences were obtained from blood, either unsorted or a sorted T cell fraction (not recorded which). Receptors were obtained from a male donor with ankylosing spondylitis or in good health (not recorded which).

The rearrangement links TRBV3-1 to TRBJ2-7; possible D gene TRBD2, 6 bases. This CDR3 contains 17 residues. Per the germline V gene, CDR1 is LGHDT and CDR2 is YNNKEL (reference sequence). Between the trimmed V and J ends, which lost 2 bases and 3 bases, there was a span of 20 bases. The CDR3 nucleotides are TGTGCCAGCAGCCAACTCCCCATTGGGGGGACCCGCTACGAGCAGTACTTC. The encoded protein is CASSQLPIGGTRYEQYF.

CDR3 loop: CASSALAGNEQFF. The CDR3 nucleotides read TGTGCCAGCAGTGCCCTAGCGGGCAATGAGCAGTTCTTC. The V and J genes are TRBV27 and TRBJ2-1, with TRBD2 matching 8 bases. The CDR3 runs to 13 residues. Looked up from germline, CDR1 is MNHEY and CDR2 is SMNVEV (reference sequence). V dropped 5 bases and J dropped 6; count of bases not matched to a gene: 3.

The table lists this clonotype with a few counts. CDR3 in DNA: TGTGCCAGCAGTGCTAGCGGCAGCTCCTACGAGCAGTACTTC. Protein product: CASSASGSSYEQYF. The chain recombines TRBV25-1 with TRBJ2-7; 7 nucleotides align to TRBD2. The trim removed 4 bases at V and 0 bases at J, leaving 3 bases unmatched. The CDR3 sequence is 14 residues long. The germline V gene has CDR1 MGHDK and CDR2 SYGVNS.

This rearrangement joins TRBV12-3 or TRBV12-4 to TRBJ1-1; D is possibly TRBD1 (5 bases). Deletions cut 6 bases from V and 4 bases from J, with 12 bases between. This CDR3 comprises 13 residues. CDR3 region: CASSPGGSTEAFF. The CDR3 nucleotides read TGTGCCAGCAGCCCCGGGGGGAGCACTGAAGCTTTCTTT.

This sequence joins TRBV7-8 and TRBJ2-1; TRBD2 agrees at 7 bases. The CDR3 is made up of 16 amino acids. CDR1 is SGHVS, CDR2 FQNEAQ, per germline. Trimming removed 6 bases from V and 0 bases from J; junction bases left unmatched: 8. In nucleotides, the CDR3 is TGTGCCAGCAGAGATACCCGGGACTACTCCTACAATGAGCAGTTCTTC. Amino acids: CASRDTRDYSYNEQFF.

The chain couples TRBV12-3 or TRBV12-4 to TRBJ1-6; perhaps TRBD1 as D (6 bases). Trimming took off 4 bases at V and 4 bases at J, with 11 bases between the two ends. The CDR3 has 15 residues. Written as DNA, the CDR3 is TGTGCCAGCAGTTCGGACAGCTCTTATAATTCACCCCTCCACTTT. Amino acid sequence: CASSSDSSYNSPLHF.

This clonotype was seen a handful of times. This chain joins TRBV5-1 and TRBJ2-1; D perhaps matches TRBD1 (5 bases). CDR1 is SGHRS, CDR2 YFSETQ, per germline. Trimming removed 4 bases at V and 6 bases at J, with 14 bases between. The CDR3 sequence is 14 residues long. CDR3 sequence reads: CASSPIQTANEQFF. The CDR3 DNA is TGCGCCAGCAGCCCCATCCAGACAGCCAATGAGCAGTTCTTC.

V usage is TRBV6-5 and J usage is TRBJ2-7, with D unclear. CDR3 length equals 15 residues. Germline V CDR1 and CDR2: MNHEY, SVGAGI. The V end lost 0 bases, the J end lost 4 bases, and 13 bases lay between the germline ends. The CDR3 here is CASSYSMEARYEQYF. The CDR3, as DNA: TGTGCCAGCAGTTACTCGATGGAAGCTCGTTACGAGCAGTACTTC.

This clonotype was found a few times. CDR3 sequence: CASLTPSYNEQFF. CDR3 in DNA: TGTGCCAGCTTAACACCGAGCTACAATGAGCAGTTCTTC. The chain couples TRBV11-2 to TRBJ2-1; D unresolved. This CDR3 contains 13 residues. Trimming removed 8 bases from V and 3 bases from J, with 11 bases in between. Germline values: CDR1 SGHAT, CDR2 FQNNGV.

This clonotype has just a few counts. This chain joins TRBV7-2 and TRBJ2-7, with 10 nucleotides matching TRBD1. The V segment lost 5 bases and the J segment 4 bases; nucleotides outside the gene matches: 8. This CDR3 has 15 residues. Germline V gene data show CDR1 as SGHTA and CDR2 as FQGNSA. The CDR3 nucleotides are TGTGCCAGCAGCCCCGAGACAGGGGGCTTTTACGAGCAGTACTTC. Amino acid sequence: CASSPETGGFYEQYF.

V usage is TRBV20-1 and J usage is TRBJ2-7; 7 bases match TRBD2. This CDR3 has 15 residues. V lost 6 bases, J lost 3 bases, and 14 bases stayed unmatched. CDR1 and CDR2 from the germline V gene are DFQATT and SNEGSKA (reference sequence). The CDR3 loop reads CSAAALKLADYEQYF. The CDR3 bases are TGCAGTGCGGCCGCACTCAAGCTAGCGGACTACGAGCAGTACTTC.

This chain joins TRBV6-6 and TRBJ2-4, with D tentatively TRBD2 (5 bases). Trimming removed 10 bases at V and 2 bases at J, with 12 bases between. Germline CDR1 and CDR2: MNHNY and SVGAGI (reference sequence). The CDR3 runs 13 residues. CDR3 nucleotides: TGTGCCACCTACGAGCGGTCCAAAAACATTCAGTACTTC. Its translation: CATYERSKNIQYF.

This clonotype has just a few counts. The chain combines TRBV29-1 with TRBJ2-1, with 7 bases identical to TRBD2. Losses at the gene ends were 2 bases for V and 4 bases for J; bases not matched to a gene: 2. Germline lookup yields CDR1 SQVTM and CDR2 ANQGSEA. This CDR3 region has 13 residues. This CDR3 reads CSVELAAYNEQFF. The CDR3 region has the DNA TGCAGCGTTGAACTAGCGGCTTACAATGAGCAGTTCTTC.

V usage is TRBV4-3 and J usage is TRBJ2-7, with 7 bases aligning to TRBD2. The CDR3 is made up of 15 amino acids. The germline V gene has CDR1 LGHNA and CDR2 YSLEER. V trimming: 0 bases; J trimming: 4 bases; junction bases outside the gene matches: 6. The CDR3 is CASSQDFGGSYEQYF. The CDR3, as DNA: TGCGCCAGCAGCCAAGATTTCGGCGGGAGTTACGAGCAGTACTTC.

This clonotype has just a few counts. V and J are TRBV29-1 and TRBJ1-1; D is uncertain. The CDR3 consists of 12 residues. Germline assignment: CDR1 SQVTM and CDR2 ANQGSEA. The V end lost 6 bases, the J end lost 3 bases, and 11 bases lay between the germline ends. As DNA, the CDR3 is TGCAGCGTCGTACTTATGCACACTGAAGCTTTCTTT. This codes for CSVVLMHTEAFF.

The J gene is TRBJ2-3, the V gene TRBV4-3, with D possibly TRBD1 on 5 matching bases. V lost 0 bases and J lost 6, with 19 bases in between. CDR1 is LGHNA and CDR2 is YSLEER in the germline V gene. The CDR3 runs 17 residues. The CDR3 DNA reads TGCGCCAGCAGCCAAGATCCGGCAGGTGGGGCTTGGGATACGCAGTATTTT. Protein: CASSQDPAGGAWDTQYF.

This clonotype was detected a few times. This CDR3 is CASSPALVEQYF. CDR3 DNA: TGTGCCAGCAGCCCCGCCTTGGTTGAGCAGTACTTC. The V and J genes are TRBV12-3 or TRBV12-4 and TRBJ2-7; D is undetermined. Trimming removed 6 bases from V and 7 bases from J, with 13 bases in between. This CDR3 region has 12 residues.

This clonotype was recorded many times. An end of the junction does not agree with germline; a read error may underlie this. This sequence joins TRBV4-3 and TRBJ2-3; 9 nucleotides line up with TRBD1. Germline V gene sequence: CDR1 LGHNA, CDR2 YSLEER. This CDR3 comprises 14 residues. This CDR3 reads CASSPGQGPDTQYF. The DNA of the CDR3 is TGTGCCAGCAGCCCGGGACAGGGCCCAGATACGCAGTATTTT.

This clonotype was counted only a few times. V is TRBV15 and J is TRBJ2-7; the match to TRBD1 covers 12 bases. With 0 bases clipped from V and 5 bases from J, the junction kept 11 bases outside the gene matches. This CDR3 has 18 residues. Per the germline V gene, CDR1 is LNHNV and CDR2 is YYDKDF (reference sequence). In nucleotides, the CDR3 is TGTGCCACCAGCAGAGATCGCCTCCTGGGACAGGGGGCCGACGAGCAGTACTTC. It translates to CATSRDRLLGQGADEQYF.

The V and J genes are TRBV6-5 and TRBJ2-3; a possible D gene is TRBD2 (6 bases). This CDR3 spans 17 amino acids. From germline, CDR1 is MNHEY and CDR2 SVGAGI. Trimming took 2 bases from V and 6 from J, leaving 21 bases between them. CDR3 nucleotide sequence: TGTGCCAGCAGTTACCCACGGGGGACGGTATTAGTGGATACGCAGTATTTT. This encodes CASSYPRGTVLVDTQYF.

The sample holds a few counts of this clonotype. The chain is built from TRBV13 and TRBJ2-1; D remains ambiguous. The ends were cut back, 6 bases at V and 10 bases at J, with 13 bases in the middle. The V gene's germline CDR1 is PRHDT and CDR2 FYEKMQ (reference sequence). CDR3 length: 12 amino acids. The CDR3 DNA follows: TGTGCCAGCAGTCATAAATGGTTGGAGCAGTTCTTC. Translated: CASSHKWLEQFF.

A word on this clonotype: One junction end disagrees with the germline gene, perhaps due to a read error. V and J are TRBV15 and TRBJ2-1; 11 positions agree with TRBD1. The CDR3 has 14 amino acids. From germline, CDR1 is LNHNV and CDR2 YYDKDF (reference sequence). Here the CDR3 reads CPTRPGQGGNEQFF. DNA for the CDR3: TGTCCCACCAGACCGGGACAGGGGGGCAATGAGCAGTTCTTC.